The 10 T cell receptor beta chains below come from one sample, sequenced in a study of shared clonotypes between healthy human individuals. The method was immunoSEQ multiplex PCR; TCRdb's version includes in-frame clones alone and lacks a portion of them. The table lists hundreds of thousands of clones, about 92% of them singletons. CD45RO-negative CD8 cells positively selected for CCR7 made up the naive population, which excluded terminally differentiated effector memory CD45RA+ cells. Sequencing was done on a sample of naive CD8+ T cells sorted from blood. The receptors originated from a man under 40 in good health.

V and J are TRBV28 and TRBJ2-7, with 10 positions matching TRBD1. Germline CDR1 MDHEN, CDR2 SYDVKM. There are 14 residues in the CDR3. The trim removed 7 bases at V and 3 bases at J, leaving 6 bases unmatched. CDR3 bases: TGTGCCAGCACGGGACAGGGGATGATCTACGAGCAGTACTTC. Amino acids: CASTGQGMIYEQYF. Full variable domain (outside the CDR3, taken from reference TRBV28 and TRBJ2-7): DVKVTQSSRYLVKRTGEKVFLECVQDMDHENMFWYRQDPGLGLRLIYFSYDVKMKEKGDIPEGYSVSREKKERFSLILESASTNQTSMYLCASTGQGMIYEQYFGPGTRLTVT.

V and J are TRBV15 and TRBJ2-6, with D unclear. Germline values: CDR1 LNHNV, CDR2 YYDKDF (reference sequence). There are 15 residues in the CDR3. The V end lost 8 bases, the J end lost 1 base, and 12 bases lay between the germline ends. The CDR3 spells CATSGVSSGANVLTF. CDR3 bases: TGTGCCACCTCTGGGGTCTCGTCTGGGGCCAACGTCCTGACTTTC.

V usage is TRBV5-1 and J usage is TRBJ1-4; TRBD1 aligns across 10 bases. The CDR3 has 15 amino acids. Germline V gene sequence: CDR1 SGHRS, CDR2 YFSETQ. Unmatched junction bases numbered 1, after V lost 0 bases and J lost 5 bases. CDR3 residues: CASSLGTGGNEKLFF. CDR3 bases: TGCGCCAGCAGCTTGGGGACAGGGGGGAATGAAAAACTGTTTTTT.

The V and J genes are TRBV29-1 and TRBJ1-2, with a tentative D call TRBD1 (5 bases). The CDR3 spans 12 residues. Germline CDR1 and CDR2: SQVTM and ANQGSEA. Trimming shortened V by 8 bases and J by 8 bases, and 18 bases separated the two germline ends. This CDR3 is CSPSGDESGYTF. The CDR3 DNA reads TGCAGCCCCTCTGGGGACGAGAGCGGCTACACCTTC.

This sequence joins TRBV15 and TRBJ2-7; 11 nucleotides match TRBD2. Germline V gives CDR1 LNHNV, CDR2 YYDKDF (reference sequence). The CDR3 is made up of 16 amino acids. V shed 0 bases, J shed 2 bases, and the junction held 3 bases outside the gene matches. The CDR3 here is CATSRDLAGGTYEQYF. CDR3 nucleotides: TGTGCCACCAGCAGAGATCTAGCGGGGGGAACCTACGAGCAGTACTTC.

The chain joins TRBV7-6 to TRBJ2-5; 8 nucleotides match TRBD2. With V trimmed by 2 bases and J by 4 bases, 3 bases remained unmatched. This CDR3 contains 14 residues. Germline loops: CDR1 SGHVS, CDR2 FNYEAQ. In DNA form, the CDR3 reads TGTGCCAGCAGCTTAACCGGGACTAGAGAGACCCAGTACTTC. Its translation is CASSLTGTRETQYF.

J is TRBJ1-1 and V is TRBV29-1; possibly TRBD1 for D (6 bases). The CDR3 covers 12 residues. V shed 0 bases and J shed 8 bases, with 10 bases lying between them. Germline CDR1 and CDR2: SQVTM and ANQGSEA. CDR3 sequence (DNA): TGCAGCGTTGAAGAGGGAGGGACAGAAGCTTTCTTT. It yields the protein CSVEEGGTEAFF.

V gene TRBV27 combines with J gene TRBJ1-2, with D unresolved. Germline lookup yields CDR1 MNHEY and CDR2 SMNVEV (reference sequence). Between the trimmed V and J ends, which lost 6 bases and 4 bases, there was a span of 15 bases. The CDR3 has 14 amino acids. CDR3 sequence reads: CASSISSAIYGYTF. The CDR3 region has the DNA TGTGCCAGCAGCATTAGCTCCGCAATCTATGGCTACACCTTC.

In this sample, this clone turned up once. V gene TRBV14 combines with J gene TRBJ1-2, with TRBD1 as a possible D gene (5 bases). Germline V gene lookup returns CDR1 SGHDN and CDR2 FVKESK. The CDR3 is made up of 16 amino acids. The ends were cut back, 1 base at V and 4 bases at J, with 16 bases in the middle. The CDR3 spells CASSQGASGIGYGYTF. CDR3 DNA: TGTGCCAGCAGCCAAGGGGCGTCAGGGATCGGCTATGGCTACACCTTC.

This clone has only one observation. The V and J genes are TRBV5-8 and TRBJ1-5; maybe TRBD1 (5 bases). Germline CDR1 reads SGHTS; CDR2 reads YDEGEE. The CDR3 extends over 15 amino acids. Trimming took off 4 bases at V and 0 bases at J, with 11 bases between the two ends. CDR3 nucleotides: TGTGCCAGCAGCGTCAGACAGTTTAGCAATCAGCCCCAGCATTTT. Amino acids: CASSVRQFSNQPQHF.